Listed below are T cell receptor beta chains from one sample, sequenced in a study of cytomegalovirus exposure and HLA in healthy donors. Using immunoSEQ multiplex PCR, the repertoire was profiled, and TCRdb retains in-frame clones only, with some absent. The sample has 200,000 to 250,000 clones; about 85% are singletons. Material for sequencing was PBMCs. The receptor source for this set is a human donor in good health. The CDR3 runs from the conserved cysteine through the conserved F or W. D genes are given only for firm matches. Clone sizes are given selectively: once, few, many, or a class where the clone is expanded.

NA	TRBJ2-3	NA	TRBV27	CASTSGLTDTQYF	TGTGCCAGCACCAGCGGCCTCACAGATACGCAGTATTTT
NA	TRBJ1-5	NA	TRBV4-2	CASSPNRGGQPQHF	TGTGCCAGCAGCCCCAATCGCGGGGGACAGCCCCAGCATTTT
NA	TRBJ1-1	few	TRBV4-3	CASSPGEGANTEAFF	TGCGCCAGCAGCCCGGGAGAGGGCGCGAACACTGAAGCTTTCTTT
NA	TRBJ2-7	NA	TRBV19	CASSLGGRGTYEQYF	TGTGCCAGTAGCCTTGGGGGACGGGGGACCTACGAGCAGTACTTC
TRBD1	TRBJ1-2	few	TRBV5-8	CASSTQGARGYTF	TGTGCCAGCAGTACCCAGGGGGCTCGTGGCTACACCTTC
TRBD1	TRBJ1-2	NA	TRBV28	CASSLSGGLFFNYGYTF	TGTGCCAGCAGTTTGTCAGGGGGCCTTTTTTTCAACTATGGCTACACCTTC
TRBD2	TRBJ2-3	once	TRBV15	CATSIYAAGVTDTQYF	TGTGCCACCAGCATCTACGCCGCGGGGGTAACAGATACGCAGTATTTT
NA	TRBJ2-2	NA	TRBV28	CASSLFGMAANTGELFF	TGTGCCAGCAGTTTATTCGGGATGGCAGCGAACACCGGGGAGCTGTTTTTT
TRBD1	TRBJ1-1	few	TRBV18	CASQGTGRTEAFF	TGTGCCAGCCAGGGGACAGGGAGAACTGAAGCTTTCTTT
NA	TRBJ2-3	NA	TRBV21-1	CASTNLGGSAYF	TGTGCCAGCACCAACCTCGGCGGGAGCGCCTATTTT
TRBD1	TRBJ2-7	NA	TRBV19	CASSIRERDRAYEQYF	TGTGCCAGTAGTATTCGGGAACGGGACAGGGCCTACGAGCAGTACTTC
TRBD2	TRBJ2-7	once	TRBV4-2	CASSQVSGSSYEQYF	TGTGCCAGCAGCCAAGTTAGCGGGAGCTCCTACGAGCAGTACTTC
NA	TRBJ2-1	few	TRBV5-4	CASSLLAENSYNEQFF	TGTGCCAGCAGCTTGTTAGCGGAAAACTCCTACAATGAGCAGTTCTTC
TRBD2	TRBJ2-7	few	TRBV14	CASSPLTSGRAGEQYF	TGTGCCAGCAGCCCGTTGACTAGCGGGAGGGCCGGCGAGCAGTACTTC
TRBD1	TRBJ1-5	NA	TRBV7-2	CASGPGTVYQPQHF	TGTGCCAGCGGACCCGGGACAGTTTATCAGCCCCAGCATTTT
TRBD1	TRBJ1-4	NA	TRBV30	CAWGQGATNEKLFF	TGTGCCTGGGGACAGGGGGCTACTAATGAAAAACTGTTTTTT
NA	TRBJ2-5	NA	TRBV30	CAWSLEQETQYF	TGTGCCTGGAGTCTAGAACAAGAGACCCAGTACTTC
TRBD2	TRBJ2-3	NA	TRBV18	CASSPAGDWDTQYF	TGTGCCAGCTCACCAGCGGGAGACTGGGATACGCAGTATTTT
NA	TRBJ2-7	NA	TRBV12-5	CASGRDSNYEQYF	TGTGCTAGTGGTCGGGACTCAAATTACGAGCAGTACTTC
NA	TRBJ2-7	NA	TRBV14	CASSPRQEPISYEQYF	TGTGCCAGCAGCCCCCGACAGGAACCGATCTCCTACGAGCAGTACTTC
TRBD2	TRBJ2-7	NA	TRBV27	CASSLSRVAGDYEQYF	TGTGCCAGCAGTTTATCTAGAGTAGCGGGAGACTACGAGCAGTACTTC
TRBD1	TRBJ2-3	NA	TRBV7-3	CASSQGQAAADTQYF	TGTGCCAGCAGCCAGGGACAGGCGGCGGCAGATACGCAGTATTTT
TRBD2	TRBJ2-1	NA	TRBV7-2	CASSLDGTTLKEQFF	TGTGCCAGCAGCTTAGACGGGACTACTCTAAAAGAGCAGTTCTTC
TRBD1	TRBJ2-7	NA	TRBV10-3	CAISRGRDYEQYF	TGTGCCATCAGCAGGGGGCGCGACTACGAGCAGTACTTC
NA	TRBJ2-7	NA	TRBV27	CASSLSTSHYEQYF	TGTGCCAGCAGTTTATCGACATCCCACTACGAGCAGTACTTC
NA	TRBJ2-3	NA	TRBV28	CASSLQPGATDTQYF	TGTGCCAGCAGTTTACAGCCAGGGGCCACAGATACGCAGTATTTT
NA	TRBJ1-2	NA	TRBV28	CASSIAGLNYGYTF	TGTGCCAGCAGTATCGCGGGGTTAAACTATGGCTACACCTTC
TRBD1	TRBJ2-7	NA	TRBV29-1	CSVGPGQTYEQYF	TGCAGCGTTGGGCCGGGACAGACATACGAGCAGTACTTC
TRBD1	TRBJ1-5	NA	TRBV28	CASSSGQGPDGSNQPQHF	TGTGCCAGCAGCTCGGGACAGGGCCCAGATGGTAGCAATCAGCCCCAGCATTTT
NA	TRBJ1-1	NA	TRBV15	CATSRGSGAGENTEAFF	TGTGCCACCAGCAGAGGGTCTGGGGCAGGCGAGAACACTGAAGCTTTCTTT
TRBD2	TRBJ2-1	NA	TRBV5-1	CASSLVYRSSGPYNEQFF	TGCGCCAGCAGCTTGGTCTATAGATCTAGCGGCCCCTACAATGAGCAGTTCTTC
TRBD2	TRBJ2-7	NA	TRBV27	CASSFFAGDYEQYF	TGTGCCAGCAGTTTCTTCGCGGGGGACTACGAGCAGTACTTC
TRBD1	TRBJ1-4	few	TRBV5-8	CASSPDRGPNEKLFF	TGTGCCAGCAGCCCTGACAGGGGGCCGAATGAAAAACTGTTTTTT
NA	TRBJ2-2	NA	TRBV9	CASSVAAGANTGELFF	TGTGCCAGCAGCGTAGCGGCAGGGGCGAACACCGGGGAGCTGTTTTTT
NA	TRBJ2-7	NA	TRBV5-1	CVSSLDITYEQYF	TGCGTCAGCAGCTTGGACATTACCTACGAGCAGTACTTC
TRBD2	TRBJ2-1	NA	TRBV7-9	CASSLDYGRSRNEQFF	TGTGCCAGCAGCTTAGACTACGGGAGGTCTCGGAATGAGCAGTTCTTC
TRBD1	TRBJ1-2	NA	TRBV29-1	CSVRGQLYGYTF	TGCAGCGTTCGGGGACAGCTTTATGGCTACACCTTC